This TCR beta chain was sequenced during a study of CD8 T cells in ankylosing spondylitis. General study points: Within matched ankylosing spondylitis synovial fluid, disease-linked clones were reportedly significantly enriched. A TCR beta motif of about eight highly homologous variants appeared characteristic of ankylosing spondylitis blood.

Points on this clonotype: What it binds is not known. Since a much larger clone is just one base distant, this may be a read error.

The CDR3 totals 15 residues. Germline CDR1 LGHDT, CDR2 YNNKEL (reference sequence). As the method for making TCR beta libraries, quantitative 5'-RACE with molecular barcodes was used. MiXCR was run by TCRdb on the 5' RACE reads, yielding one entry per CDR3 protein. The sample carries about 250,000 distinct CDR3 sequences, roughly 10% recorded once. This TCR was sampled from a male donor with ankylosing spondylitis or in good health (not recorded which). The sample was blood, either unsorted or a sorted T cell fraction (not recorded which). The chain uses TRBV3-1 and TRBJ2-7, with 11 bases lining up with TRBD1. In nucleotides, the CDR3 is TGTACCAGCAGCCCAGCGGACAGGGGGCTCTACGAGCAGTACTTC. Encoded protein: CTSSPADRGLYEQYF.